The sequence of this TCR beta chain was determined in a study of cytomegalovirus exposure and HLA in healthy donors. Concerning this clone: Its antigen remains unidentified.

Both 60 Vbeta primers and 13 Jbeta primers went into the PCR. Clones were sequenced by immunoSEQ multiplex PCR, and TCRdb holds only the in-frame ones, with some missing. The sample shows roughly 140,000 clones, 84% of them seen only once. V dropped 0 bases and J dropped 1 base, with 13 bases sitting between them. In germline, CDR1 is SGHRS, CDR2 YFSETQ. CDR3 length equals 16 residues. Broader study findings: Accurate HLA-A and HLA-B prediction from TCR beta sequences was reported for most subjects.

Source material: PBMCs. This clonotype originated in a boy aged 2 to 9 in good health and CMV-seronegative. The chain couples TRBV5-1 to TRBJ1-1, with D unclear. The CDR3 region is CASSLEQPTGNTEAFF. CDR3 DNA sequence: TGCGCCAGCAGCTTGGAACAACCCACGGGGAACACTGAAGCTTTCTTT.